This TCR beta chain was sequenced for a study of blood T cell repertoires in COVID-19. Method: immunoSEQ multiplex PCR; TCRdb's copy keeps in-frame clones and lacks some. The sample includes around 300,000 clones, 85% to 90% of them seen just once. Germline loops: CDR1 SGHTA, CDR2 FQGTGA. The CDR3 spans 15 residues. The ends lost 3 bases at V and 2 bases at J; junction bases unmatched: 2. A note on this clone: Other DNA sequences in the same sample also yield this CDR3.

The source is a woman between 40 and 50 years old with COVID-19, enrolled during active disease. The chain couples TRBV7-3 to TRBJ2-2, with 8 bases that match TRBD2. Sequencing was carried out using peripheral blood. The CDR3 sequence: CASSLAGGNTGELFF. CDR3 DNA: TGTGCCAGCAGCTTGGCGGGAGGAAACACCGGGGAGCTGTTTTTT.